This T cell receptor (beta chain) was captured by sequencing in a study of T cell repertoires in cytomegalovirus infection. Whole-study results and caveats: CMV-specific HLA-C-restricted TCR beta clonotypes dominated the ex vivo response. Based on cumulative public TCR beta family frequency, carriers of CMV plus the relevant HLA were identified.

A few counts support this clonotype. Its antigen is not known. One entry per CDR3 protein, called by TCRdb with MiXCR from the reads. The sample holds approximately 500,000 distinct CDR3 sequences; 26% are singletons and the top ten take around 13%. The CDR3 consists of 16 residues. V gave up 3 bases and J gave up 2 bases, with 15 bases separating them. The V and J genes are TRBV12-3 or TRBV12-4 and TRBJ2-3, with D maybe TRBD2 (6 bases). Sequencing used PBMCs. This TCR was recovered from a human donor in good health (CMV status not recorded). Some clones in this sample may be carry-over from other donors' samples. The CDR3 DNA sequence: TGTGCCAGCAGTTTTGATGGAAGCGGGCCCACAGATACGCAGTATTTT. Protein product: CASSFDGSGPTDTQYF.